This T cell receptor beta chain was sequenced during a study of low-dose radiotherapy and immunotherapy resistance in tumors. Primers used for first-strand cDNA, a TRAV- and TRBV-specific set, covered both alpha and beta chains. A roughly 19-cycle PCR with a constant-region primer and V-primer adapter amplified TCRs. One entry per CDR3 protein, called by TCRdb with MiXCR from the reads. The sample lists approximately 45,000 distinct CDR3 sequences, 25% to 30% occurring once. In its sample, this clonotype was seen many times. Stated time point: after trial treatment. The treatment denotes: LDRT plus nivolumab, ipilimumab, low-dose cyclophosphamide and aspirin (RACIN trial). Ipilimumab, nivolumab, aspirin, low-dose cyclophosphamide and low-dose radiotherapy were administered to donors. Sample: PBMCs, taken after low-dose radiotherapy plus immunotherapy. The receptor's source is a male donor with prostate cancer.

CDR3 sequence: CASSIARADTQYF. Here the CDR3 DNA reads TGTGCCAGTAGTATCGCTAGAGCAGATACGCAGTATTTT. The J gene is TRBJ2-3, the V gene TRBV19; no clear D gene. The CDR3 sequence is 13 residues long. The germline V and J ends were trimmed by 3 bases and 4 bases, with 8 bases remaining between them. The germline V gene has CDR1 LNHDA and CDR2 SQIVND (reference sequence).